The T cell receptor (beta chain) under discussion was sequenced for a study of PD-1 blockade in mismatch repair-deficient tumors. Per germline, CDR1 LNHDA and CDR2 SQIVND (reference sequence). CDR3 length: 14 residues. Trimming pared 6 bases from V and 0 bases from J, leaving 9 bases between. Clones were read by immunoSEQ multiplex PCR, and TCRdb kept only the in-frame ones, dropping some. This repertoire shows under 50,000 clones, around four fifths found once; its top ten account for around 0.98%. The sample consisted of PBMCs, taken 38 to 40 weeks after starting pembrolizumab. The chain employs TRBV19 and TRBJ1-3; the D gene is possibly TRBD1 (5 bases). The TCR comes from an adult with mismatch repair-deficient cancer. CDR3 amino acids: CASRDMSSGNTIYF. The DNA of the CDR3 is TGTGCCAGTAGGGACATGAGCTCTGGAAACACCATATATTTT.